The sequence of this TCR beta chain was determined in a study of T-cell memory formation after mild COVID-19. Study at large: Clustering of TCRs was largely donor specific.

V dropped 5 bases and J dropped 4 bases, with 14 bases sitting between them. The germline gives CDR1 LGHDT, CDR2 YNNKEL (reference sequence). The CDR3 loop spans 14 amino acids. This clonotype was recorded at least ten times. The antigen is unknown. MiXCR, applied by TCRdb to the 5' RACE reads, yields one record per CDR3 protein. The table includes around 390,000 distinct CDR3 sequences, approximately 16% detected once. Study-level results: Whether second-wave clones peaking at day 37 were SARS-CoV-2 specific went unconfirmed. Later expanders leaned CD4+, whereas day 15 to 85 contracting clones were balanced CD4/CD8.

The TCR was taken from a young man who had mild COVID-19 (a few samples of this study predate the infection). Cell type and time point are not known. This chain connects TRBV3-1 to TRBJ1-2; D not certain. What was sequenced was PBMCs or a T cell subset sorted from them (not recorded which). CDR3 DNA: TGTGCCAGCAGCTGGAATGACGGATCCTATGGCTACACCTTC. This encodes CASSWNDGSYGYTF.